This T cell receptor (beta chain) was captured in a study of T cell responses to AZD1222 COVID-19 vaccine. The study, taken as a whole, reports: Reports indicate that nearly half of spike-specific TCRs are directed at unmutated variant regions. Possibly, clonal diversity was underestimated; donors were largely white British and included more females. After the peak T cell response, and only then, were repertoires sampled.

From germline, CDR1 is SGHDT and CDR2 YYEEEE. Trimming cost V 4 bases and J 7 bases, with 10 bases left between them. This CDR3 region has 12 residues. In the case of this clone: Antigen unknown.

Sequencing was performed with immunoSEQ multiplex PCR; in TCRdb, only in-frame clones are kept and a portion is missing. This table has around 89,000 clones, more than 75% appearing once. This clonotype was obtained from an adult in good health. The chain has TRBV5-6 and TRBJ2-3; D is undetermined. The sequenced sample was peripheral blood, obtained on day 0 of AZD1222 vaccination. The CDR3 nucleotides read TGTGCCAGCAGCCTAGAGATGTATACGCAGTATTTT. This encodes CASSLEMYTQYF.